This TCR beta chain was sequenced during a study of T-cell reconstitution after alpha-beta-depleted transplantation in children. The study's findings and limits: The main origin of T-cell counts and diversity one year after transplant was newly produced T cells. Expanded graft clones, several hundred of them, were reportedly the source of alpha-beta T cells about two months after transplant. At day 60, the high TCRbeta diversity found in some patients originated from recipient T cells and thymic progenitors that had survived.

Unique molecular identifiers tagged the TCRbeta library. TCRdb re-derived calls from the PCR reads in MiXCR, one entry per CDR3 protein. This table holds about 200,000 distinct CDR3 sequences, approximately 6.8% found once. This clonotype showed up many times. Its specificity is unknown. The V end lost 3 bases, the J end lost 7 bases, and 4 bases lay between the germline ends. This CDR3 region has 11 residues. Germline CDR1 reads LGHDT; CDR2 reads YNNKEL (reference sequence). The chain links TRBV3-1 to TRBJ2-1; no reliable D call. The sequenced sample was PBMCs, obtained before TCRalphabeta/CD19-depleted stem cell transplant. This receptor was obtained from a girl under two years old with combined immunodeficiency, due to receive a stem cell transplant. The CDR3 region has the DNA TGTGCCAGCAGCCACAGGAATGAGCAGTTCTTC. This translates into CASSHRNEQFF.